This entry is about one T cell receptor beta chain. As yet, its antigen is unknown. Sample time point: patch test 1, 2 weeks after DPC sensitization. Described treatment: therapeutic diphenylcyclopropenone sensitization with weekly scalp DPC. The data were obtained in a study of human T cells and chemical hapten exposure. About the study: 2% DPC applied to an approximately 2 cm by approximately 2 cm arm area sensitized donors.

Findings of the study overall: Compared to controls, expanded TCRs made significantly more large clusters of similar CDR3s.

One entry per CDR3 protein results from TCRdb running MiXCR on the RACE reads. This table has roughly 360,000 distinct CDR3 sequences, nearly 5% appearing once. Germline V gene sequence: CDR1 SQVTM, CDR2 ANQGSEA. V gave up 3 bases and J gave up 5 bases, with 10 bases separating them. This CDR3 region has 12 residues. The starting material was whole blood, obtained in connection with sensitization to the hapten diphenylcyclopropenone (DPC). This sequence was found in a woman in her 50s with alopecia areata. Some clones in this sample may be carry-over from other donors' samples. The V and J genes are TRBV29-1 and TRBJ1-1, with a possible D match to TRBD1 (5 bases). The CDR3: CSVEKGETEAFF. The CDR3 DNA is TGCAGCGTTGAGAAAGGGGAGACTGAAGCTTTCTTT.